The TCR beta chain described here comes from a study of siplizumab effects on memory and regulatory T cells. Points from the study as a whole: Confirmation was lacking for the suppressive function of proliferating Tregs derived from siplizumab cultures. Mappable CD4+ clones that were alloreactive averaged approximately 69% Treg-derived with siplizumab versus around 30% in controls. Many proliferating CD4+ or CD8+ clones remained unclassified. Roughly 75-96% of them could not be assigned either a naive or a memory phenotype.

On this clone itself: Antigen specificity is unknown.

V gave up 8 bases and J gave up 0 bases, with 8 bases separating them. CDR1 and CDR2 from the germline V gene are MNHNS and SASEGT. There are 13 residues in the CDR3. Every sample had approximately 10^5 of its TCR templates assayed. The assay was immunoSEQ multiplex PCR, and TCRdb's table has in-frame clones only and misses some. The sample yields under 140,000 clones, roughly 92% seen once. The chain carries TRBV6-1 and TRBJ1-5; D is possibly TRBD1 (5 bases). Sequencing used CD4+ T cells sorted from blood. The sequence came from a human donor in good health. The CDR3 here is CASWGFSNQPQHF. DNA for the CDR3: TGTGCCAGCTGGGGCTTTAGCAATCAGCCCCAGCATTTT.